This T cell receptor (beta chain) was recorded in a study of shared T cell receptors in the human thymus. CDR1 and CDR2 from the germline V gene are SGHDN and FVKESK. J was trimmed by 5 bases and V by 0 bases; bases with no gene match: 15. CDR3 length: 19 amino acids. TCRdb keeps only in-frame clones here, not all; method: immunoSEQ multiplex PCR. The sample lists about 730,000 clones; 70% to 90% were seen once. The sample was also reused in another study, on human thymus T cells. That publication notes: Healthy Finnish infants having corrective surgery for congenital heart defects served as donors. Resections that were taken during corrective heart surgery supplied the thymus tissue. Both thymic and peripheral blood repertoires showed apparently biased V and J usage. Related research found strongly overlapping thymic repertoires in unrelated individuals.

This clonotype was obtained from a girl under three years old with a congenital heart defect. The rearrangement joins TRBV14 to TRBJ2-2, with 7 nucleotides matching TRBD1. The sequenced material came from thymocytes. This CDR3 reads CASSQEKGKGATWTGELFF. CDR3 DNA: TGTGCCAGCAGCCAAGAAAAGGGGAAGGGGGCAACGTGGACCGGGGAGCTGTTTTTT.